Below, 32 T cell receptor beta chains from the same sample are listed, as sequenced in a study of PD-1 blockade in classical Hodgkin lymphoma. Data came from immunoSEQ multiplex PCR; TCRdb stores just in-frame clones and leaves some out. The table shows approximately 15,000 clones, with around 90% occurring only once. Specified time point: newly diagnosed, previously untreated cHL patient sample. Sequencing used peripheral blood mononuclear cells (PBMCs). Receptors originate from a human donor with classical Hodgkin lymphoma.

J is TRBJ2-1 and V is TRBV28, with a weak D call TRBD2 (5 bases). The germline V gene has CDR1 MDHEN and CDR2 SYDVKM. Trimming shortened V by 3 bases and J by 8 bases, and 11 bases separated the two germline ends. CDR3 size: 13 residues. The CDR3 nucleotides read TGTGCCAGCAGTTTTAGGCTAGCCGATGAGCAGTTCTTC. Encoded protein: CASSFRLADEQFF.

The J gene is TRBJ2-6, the V gene TRBV2; 10 bases are shared with TRBD1. Trimming took 1 base from V and 0 from J; bases not matched to a gene: 9. The CDR3 sequence is 20 residues long. Germline CDR1 reads SNHLY; CDR2 reads FYNNEI. The CDR3 reads CASSEVGTGVQNSGANVLTF. The CDR3, as DNA: TGTGCCAGCAGTGAAGTTGGGACAGGGGTCCAAAACTCTGGGGCCAACGTCCTGACTTTC.

This clone was detected a few times. CDR3 protein: CASREGLKYANTEAFF. The CDR3, as DNA: TGTGCCAGCAGGGAGGGTCTTAAATACGCCAACACTGAAGCTTTCTTT. This chain joins TRBV6-6 and TRBJ1-1; D remains ambiguous. Per germline, CDR1 MNHNY and CDR2 SVGAGI (reference sequence). The CDR3 extends over 16 amino acids. The V end lost 6 bases, the J end lost 2 bases, and 19 bases lay between the germline ends.

About this clone: One end of the junction does not line up with germline, which may come from a read error. The chain has TRBV10-3 and TRBJ1-1; D gene uncertain. Per the germline V gene, CDR1 is ENHRY and CDR2 is SYGVKD. The CDR3 runs 12 residues. The CDR3 loop is CAISESLMILLF. The CDR3 DNA reads TGTGCCATCAGTGAGTCGCTAATGATACTATTGTTT.

This clone has only one observation. The genes are TRBV9 and TRBJ2-1; a possible D gene is TRBD1 (5 bases). Looked up from germline, CDR1 is SGDLS and CDR2 is YYNGEE. Trimming pared 0 bases from V and 8 bases from J, leaving 12 bases between. The CDR3 is 14 residues long. CDR3: CASSVGGFFDEQFF. CDR3 sequence (DNA): TGTGCCAGCAGCGTAGGGGGCTTTTTTGATGAGCAGTTCTTC.

The V call is TRBV7-2, the J call TRBJ1-1; D not certain. The CDR3 consists of 13 residues. The germline V gene has CDR1 SGHTA and CDR2 FQGNSA. Trimming took 4 bases from V and 3 from J, leaving 9 bases between them. The CDR3 is CASSSYLYTEAFF. Written as DNA, the CDR3 is TGTGCCAGCAGCTCCTACCTCTACACTGAAGCTTTCTTT.

The chain recombines TRBV18 with TRBJ2-3; D is possibly TRBD2 (6 bases). V gave up 5 bases and J gave up 0 bases, with 15 bases separating them. Per germline, CDR1 KGHSH and CDR2 LQKENI. This CDR3 region has 16 residues. The CDR3 sequence: CASSSGTWDSTDTQYF. The CDR3 bases are TGTGCCAGCTCATCCGGGACTTGGGATAGCACAGATACGCAGTATTTT.

The J gene is TRBJ2-6, the V gene TRBV11-1; no clear D. Between the trimmed V and J ends, which lost 0 bases and 0 bases, there was a span of 12 bases. This CDR3 comprises 18 residues. The germline V gene has CDR1 SGHAT and CDR2 FQDESV (reference sequence). CDR3 residues: CASSLAPRRTSGANVLTF. The CDR3 nucleotides are TGTGCCAGCAGCTTAGCCCCAAGACGGACCTCTGGGGCCAACGTCCTGACTTTC. The full variable domain, with the rest looked up from reference TRBV11-1 and TRBJ2-6, is EAEVAQSPRYKITEKSQAVAFWCDPISGHATLYWYRQILGQGPELLVQFQDESVVDDSQLPKDRFSAERLKGVDSTLKIQPAELGDSAMYLCASSLAPRRTSGANVLTFGAGSRLTVL.

This clone was counted a single time. V is TRBV7-2 and J is TRBJ2-5; D tentatively fits TRBD1 or TRBD2 (5 bases each). The length of the CDR3 is 19 residues. Germline CDR1 and CDR2: SGHTA and FQGNSA. The V and J ends lost 7 bases and 7 bases respectively, with 34 bases between them. The CDR3 bases are TGTGCCAGCACCTGGGGGTTAGCCCCAATCCCCGGGGATCGGTGGACCCAGTACTTC. It yields the protein CASTWGLAPIPGDRWTQYF.

This rearrangement joins TRBV7-2 to TRBJ2-7; tentative D call: TRBD1 (6 bases). Trimming took off 5 bases at V and 3 bases at J, with 14 bases between the two ends. CDR3 size: 14 residues. Germline lookup yields CDR1 SGHTA and CDR2 FQGNSA. CDR3 coding DNA: TGTGCCAGCAGCCCAGGGGCTAGCCTCTACGAGCAGTACTTC. Amino acid sequence: CASSPGASLYEQYF.

J is TRBJ1-1 and V is TRBV7-3; no clear D. In germline, CDR1 is SGHTA, CDR2 FQGTGA. The CDR3 has 17 amino acids. V was cut by 1 base and J by 0 bases, with 15 bases left in between. The CDR3 here is CASSLSPLMGLNTEAFF. In DNA form, the CDR3 reads TGTGCCAGCAGCTTAAGCCCACTCATGGGGTTGAACACTGAAGCTTTCTTT.

This chain joins TRBV29-1 and TRBJ2-7; D ambiguous. Looked up from germline, CDR1 is SQVTM and CDR2 is ANQGSEA. This CDR3 region has 12 residues. Trimming pared 4 bases from V and 12 bases from J, leaving 19 bases between. This CDR3 is CSVGFSGEVVYF. Written as DNA, the CDR3 is TGCAGCGTTGGGTTCTCAGGTGAGGTGGTGTACTTC.

The chain combines TRBV5-1 with TRBJ2-3; TRBD1 might be the D (5 bases). Germline CDR1 reads SGHRS; CDR2 reads YFSETQ. The ends were cut back, 0 bases at V and 0 bases at J, with 23 bases in the middle. The CDR3 spans 20 residues. CDR3 bases: TGCGCCAGCAGCTTGGTGGGCTTCAGGGATTCGACCCCTAGCACAGATACGCAGTATTTT. Protein sequence: CASSLVGFRDSTPSTDTQYF.

The chain recombines TRBV6-1 with TRBJ1-4, with D unresolved. Germline V CDR1 and CDR2: MNHNS, SASEGT. The V and J ends lost 4 bases and 8 bases respectively, with 11 bases between them. The CDR3 runs 13 residues. DNA for the CDR3: TGTGCCAGCAGTGTGGGCATACGGGAAAAACTGTTTTTT. Its translation is CASSVGIREKLFF.

The J gene is TRBJ1-2, the V gene TRBV2; D remains ambiguous. The CDR3 loop spans 14 amino acids. The germline CDR1 and CDR2 sequences are SNHLY and FYNNEI. Trimming shortened V by 3 bases and J by 8 bases, and 16 bases separated the two germline ends. This CDR3 is CASSDGFVNGGYTF. For the CDR3, the DNA is TGTGCCAGCAGTGATGGGTTCGTGAATGGGGGCTACACCTTC.

This clone appeared a single time. The V and J genes are TRBV19 and TRBJ2-7, with D possibly being TRBD2 (5 bases). The length of the CDR3 is 14 residues. Trimming left V 3 bases short and J 0 bases short, with 9 bases between. Per germline, CDR1 LNHDA and CDR2 SQIVND (reference sequence). In DNA form, the CDR3 reads TGTGCCAGTAGTATGTCGGGGTTCTCCTACGAGCAGTACTTC. This translates into CASSMSGFSYEQYF.

This chain connects TRBV28 to TRBJ2-3, with 9 positions matching TRBD1. Trimming took 1 base from V and 1 from J; bases not matched to a gene: 6. CDR3 size: 17 residues. The germline CDR1 and CDR2 sequences are MDHEN and SYDVKM. DNA of the CDR3: TGTGCCAGCAGTTTATACAGGGGGCGCAGGGGCACAGATACGCAGTATTTT. Protein: CASSLYRGRRGTDTQYF.

The gene calls are TRBV6-5 and TRBJ1-2, with a weak D call TRBD1 (6 bases). CDR3 length equals 14 residues. The V gene's germline CDR1 is MNHEY and CDR2 SVGAGI. Between the trimmed V and J ends, which lost 7 bases and 4 bases, there was a span of 16 bases. The CDR3 spells CASTRGGGSYGYTF. The CDR3 DNA is TGTGCCAGCACCCGAGGGGGGGGAAGCTATGGCTACACCTTC.

The chain is built from TRBV19 and TRBJ1-1, with a weak D call TRBD1 (5 bases). Trimming cost V 8 bases and J 4 bases, with 17 bases left between them. CDR1 is LNHDA and CDR2 is SQIVND in the germline V gene (reference sequence). The CDR3 contains 14 residues. CDR3 nucleotide sequence: TGTGCCAGTGAAGTAAAGGCAGGGAGCACTGAAGCTTTCTTT. Its protein is CASEVKAGSTEAFF.

This clone has just one count. CDR3 nucleotide sequence: TGTGCCAGTAGCTCGGCACATGGCTACACCTTC. This sequence encodes CASSSAHGYTF. This chain connects TRBV19 to TRBJ1-2; the D is unclear. This CDR3 contains 11 residues. CDR1 is LNHDA and CDR2 is SQIVND in the germline V gene (reference sequence). Trimming stripped 6 bases from V and 6 bases from J, with 8 bases between.

The chain is built from TRBV28 and TRBJ1-5; 9 nucleotides match TRBD1. The CDR3 totals 16 residues. The V segment lost 6 bases and the J segment 0 bases; nucleotides outside the gene matches: 6. The V gene's germline CDR1 is MDHEN and CDR2 SYDVKM. The CDR3 region is CASRPGQGHSNQPQHF. The CDR3 DNA reads as TGTGCCAGCAGGCCGGGACAGGGCCATAGCAATCAGCCCCAGCATTTT.

This chain joins TRBV27 and TRBJ1-1; D call uncertain. The CDR3 runs 16 residues. In germline, CDR1 is MNHEY, CDR2 SMNVEV (reference sequence). V was cut by 4 bases and J by 3 bases, with 18 bases left in between. The CDR3 protein is CASSSLTLSWDTEAFF. The CDR3 DNA is TGTGCCAGCAGTTCCCTGACACTCTCATGGGACACTGAAGCTTTCTTT.

The genes are TRBV7-2 and TRBJ2-3, with TRBD1 as a possible D gene (6 bases). Germline CDR1 reads SGHTA; CDR2 reads FQGNSA. The V end was cut by 5 bases, the J end by 2 bases, with 14 bases between. The CDR3 has 15 residues. The CDR3 DNA follows: TGTGCCAGCAGCGATACAGGGTGGCTCACAGATACGCAGTATTTT. It codes for CASSDTGWLTDTQYF. Together with reference TRBV7-2 and TRBJ2-3, the CDR3 gives the full variable domain: GAGVSQSPSNKVTEKGKDVELRCDPISGHTALYWYRQSLGQGLEFLIYFQGNSAPDKSGLPSDRFSAERTGGSVSTLTIQRTQQEDSAVYLCASSDTGWLTDTQYFGPGTRLTVL.

The rearrangement joins TRBV6-5 to TRBJ2-3, with 7 bases lining up with TRBD1. The ends lost 4 bases at V and 4 bases at J; junction bases unmatched: 11. CDR1 is MNHEY and CDR2 is SVGAGI in the germline V gene. The CDR3 covers 16 residues. CDR3 DNA: TGTGCCAGCAGTTCGACAGGGCGGGCTGGACCAGATACGCAGTATTTT. This gives the protein CASSSTGRAGPDTQYF.

The J gene is TRBJ2-7, the V gene TRBV25-1, with 10 bases fitting TRBD2. Per germline, CDR1 MGHDK and CDR2 SYGVNS. The CDR3 is made up of 13 amino acids. The ends lost 8 bases at V and 3 bases at J; junction bases unmatched: 4. In DNA, the CDR3 is TGTGCCAGCGATGCTAGCGGGAGCTACGAGCAGTACTTC. It is translated as CASDASGSYEQYF.

The V and J genes are TRBV4-1 and TRBJ2-5; D is undetermined. The V end was cut by 3 bases, the J end by 10 bases, with 12 bases between. This CDR3 spans 12 amino acids. In germline, CDR1 is MGHRA, CDR2 YSYEKL. The DNA for the CDR3 is TGCGCCAGCAGCCACGAAGGTGGGATCCAGTACTTC. Translating gives CASSHEGGIQYF.

This clone came up a few times. The chain is built from TRBV11-2 and TRBJ2-1, with a possible D match to TRBD2 (5 bases). The ends were cut back, 3 bases at V and 6 bases at J, with 12 bases in the middle. Germline CDR1 SGHAT, CDR2 FQNNGV. The CDR3 has 14 amino acids. The CDR3 region is CASSFSRSGNEQFF. In DNA form, the CDR3 reads TGTGCCAGCAGCTTCAGCCGGAGCGGCAATGAGCAGTTCTTC.

The rearrangement links TRBV5-4 to TRBJ2-3; TRBD2 might be the D (5 bases). Per germline, CDR1 SGHNT and CDR2 YYREEE (reference sequence). The CDR3 runs to 14 residues. Trimming left V 0 bases short and J 1 base short, with 6 bases between. This CDR3 is CASSLELGTDTQYF. The CDR3 DNA is TGTGCCAGCAGCTTGGAACTAGGCACAGATACGCAGTATTTT.

The gene calls are TRBV7-9 and TRBJ2-1; D perhaps matches TRBD1 (6 bases). V shed 7 bases and J shed 1 base, with 14 bases lying between them. The CDR3 is made up of 15 amino acids. CDR1 and CDR2 from the germline V gene are SEHNR and FQNEAQ (reference sequence). This chain's CDR3 is CASITGTPSYNEQFF. CDR3 nucleotide sequence: TGTGCCAGCATCACCGGGACACCTTCCTACAATGAGCAGTTCTTC.

The rearrangement joins TRBV27 to TRBJ2-5; D call uncertain. V gave up 6 bases and J gave up 2 bases, with 10 bases separating them. The germline V gene encodes CDR1 MNHEY and CDR2 SMNVEV (reference sequence). The CDR3 is 13 amino acids. The CDR3 reads CASRIGTQETQYF. The CDR3 DNA sequence: TGTGCCAGCAGAATCGGTACTCAAGAGACCCAGTACTTC.

The table lists this clone with a few counts. The CDR3 sequence is CSVETGGGNTEAFF. CDR3 sequence (DNA): TGCAGCGTGGAGACAGGGGGCGGGAACACTGAAGCTTTCTTT. This sequence joins TRBV29-1 and TRBJ1-1; 10 bases are shared with TRBD1. The CDR3 totals 14 residues. Germline V CDR1 and CDR2: SQVTM, ANQGSEA. Trimming at V came to 6 bases and at J to 1 base, leaving 5 bases not matched to a gene.

This clone was seen more than once but under ten times. The rearrangement links TRBV6-5 to TRBJ2-7, with TRBD1 matching over 7 bases. Germline CDR1 reads MNHEY; CDR2 reads SVGAGI. The length of the CDR3 is 14 residues. Losses at the gene ends were 5 bases for V and 5 bases for J; bases not matched to a gene: 9. The CDR3 loop reads CASSLHRGVNEQYF. The CDR3 DNA reads as TGTGCCAGCAGTCTGCACAGGGGAGTCAACGAGCAGTACTTC.